These 2 T cell receptor beta chains originate from one sample sequenced in a study of OX40 agonist ivuxolimab in advanced cancers. The method was immunoSEQ multiplex PCR; TCRdb's version includes in-frame clones alone and lacks a portion of them. The table shows roughly 70,000 clones, with 80% to 90% occurring only once. Sequencing was performed on CD4+ or CD8+ T cells sorted from blood, taken in a trial of the OX40 agonist ivuxolimab. Receptors originate from an adult with an advanced solid tumor such as melanoma, head and neck, liver or kidney cancer.

This clone was seen many times. The V and J genes are TRBV4-1 and TRBJ1-1; D unresolved. Germline V lookup: CDR1 MGHRA, CDR2 YSYEKL. CDR3 length equals 13 residues. Trimming shortened V by 1 base and J by 6 bases, and 9 bases separated the two germline ends. The CDR3 sequence: CASSQGIFAEAFF. The CDR3 nucleotides are TGCGCCAGCAGCCAAGGGATCTTCGCTGAAGCTTTCTTT.

J is TRBJ2-1 and V is TRBV6-5; either TRBD1 or TRBD2 may fit D (6 bases each). The CDR3 length is 15 residues. CDR1 MNHEY and CDR2 SVGAGI come from the germline V gene. V lost 8 bases, J lost 0 bases, and 14 bases lay in between. CDR3 sequence reads: CASREPGASYNEQFF. The DNA for the CDR3 is TGTGCCAGCCGGGAGCCAGGGGCCTCCTACAATGAGCAGTTCTTC.